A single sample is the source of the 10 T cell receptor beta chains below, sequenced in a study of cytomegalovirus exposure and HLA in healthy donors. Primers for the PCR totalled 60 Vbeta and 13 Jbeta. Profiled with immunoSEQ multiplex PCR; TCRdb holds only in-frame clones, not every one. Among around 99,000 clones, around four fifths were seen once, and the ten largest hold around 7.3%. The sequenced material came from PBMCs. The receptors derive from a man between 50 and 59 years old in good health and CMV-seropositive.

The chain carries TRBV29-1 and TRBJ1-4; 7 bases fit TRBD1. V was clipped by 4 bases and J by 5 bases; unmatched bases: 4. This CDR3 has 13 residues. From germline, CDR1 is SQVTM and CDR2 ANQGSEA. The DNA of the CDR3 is TGCAGCGTTGTAGGACAGGCAAATGAAAAACTGTTTTTT. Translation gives CSVVGQANEKLFF.

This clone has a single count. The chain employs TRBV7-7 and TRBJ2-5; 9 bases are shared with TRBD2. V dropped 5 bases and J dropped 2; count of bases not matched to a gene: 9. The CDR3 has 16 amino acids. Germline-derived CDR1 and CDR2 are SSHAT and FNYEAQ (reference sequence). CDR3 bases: TGTGCCAGCAGCCATGCGGGAGGGGGGAGGCAAGAGACCCAGTACTTC. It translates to CASSHAGGGRQETQYF. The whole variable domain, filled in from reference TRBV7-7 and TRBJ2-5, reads GAGVSQSPRYKVTKRGQDVTLRCDPISSHATLYWYQQALGQGPEFLTYFNYEAQPDKSGLPSDRFSAERPEGSISTLTIQRTEQRDSAMYRCASSHAGGGRQETQYFGPGTRLLVL.

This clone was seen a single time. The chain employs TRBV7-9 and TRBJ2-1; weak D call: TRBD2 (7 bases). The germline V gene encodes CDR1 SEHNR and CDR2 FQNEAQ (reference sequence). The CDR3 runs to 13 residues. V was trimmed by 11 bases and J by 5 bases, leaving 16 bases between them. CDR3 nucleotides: TGTGCCTCTCGGGGGGACATTAACAATGAGCAGTTCTTC. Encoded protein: CASRGDINNEQFF.

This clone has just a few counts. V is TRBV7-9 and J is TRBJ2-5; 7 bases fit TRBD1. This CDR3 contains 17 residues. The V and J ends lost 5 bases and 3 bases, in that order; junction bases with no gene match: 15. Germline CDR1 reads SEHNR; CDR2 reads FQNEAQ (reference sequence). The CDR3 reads CASSRWGGGQREETQYF. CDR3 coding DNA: TGTGCCAGCAGCCGTTGGGGTGGGGGACAGCGAGAAGAGACCCAGTACTTC. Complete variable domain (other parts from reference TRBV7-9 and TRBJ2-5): DTGVSQNPRHKITKRGQNVTFRCDPISEHNRLYWYRQTLGQGPEFLTYFQNEAQLEKSRLLSDRFSAERPKGSFSTLEIQRTEQGDSAMYLCASSRWGGGQREETQYFGPGTRLLVL.

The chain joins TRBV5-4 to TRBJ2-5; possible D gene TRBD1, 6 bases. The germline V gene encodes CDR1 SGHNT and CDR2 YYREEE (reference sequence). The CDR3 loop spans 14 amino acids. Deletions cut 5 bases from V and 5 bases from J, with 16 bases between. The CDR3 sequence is CASSLSQGRETQYF. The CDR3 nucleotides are TGTGCCAGCAGTCTAAGTCAGGGGCGCGAGACCCAGTACTTC.

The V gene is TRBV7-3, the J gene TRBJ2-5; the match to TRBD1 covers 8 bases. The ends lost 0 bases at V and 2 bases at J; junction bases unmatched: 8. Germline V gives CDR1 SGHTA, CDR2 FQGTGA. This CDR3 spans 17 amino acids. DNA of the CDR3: TGTGCCAGCAGCTTAACGGCCCACGGACAGGGTCAAGAGACCCAGTACTTC. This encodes CASSLTAHGQGQETQYF.

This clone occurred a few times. The CDR3 coding sequence is TGTGCCAGCAGCCCCCGGAGGCAGGATGATGAAAAACTGTTTTTT. It encodes CASSPRRQDDEKLFF. V and J are TRBV7-9 and TRBJ1-4, with D unclear. Germline V lookup: CDR1 SEHNR, CDR2 FQNEAQ (reference sequence). The CDR3 runs 15 residues. V gave up 5 bases and J gave up 6 bases, with 16 bases separating them.

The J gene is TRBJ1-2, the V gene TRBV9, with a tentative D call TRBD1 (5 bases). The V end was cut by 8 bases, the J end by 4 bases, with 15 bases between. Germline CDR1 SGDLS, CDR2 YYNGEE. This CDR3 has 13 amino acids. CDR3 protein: CASQGGVTYGYTF. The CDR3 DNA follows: TGTGCCAGTCAGGGTGGGGTGACCTATGGCTACACCTTC.

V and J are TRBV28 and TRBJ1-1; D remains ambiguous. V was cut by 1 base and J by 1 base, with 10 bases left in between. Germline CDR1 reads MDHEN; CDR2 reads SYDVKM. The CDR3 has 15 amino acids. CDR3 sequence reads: CASSLSGPRNTEAFF. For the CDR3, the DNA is TGTGCCAGCAGTTTATCTGGGCCTCGGAACACTGAAGCTTTCTTT.

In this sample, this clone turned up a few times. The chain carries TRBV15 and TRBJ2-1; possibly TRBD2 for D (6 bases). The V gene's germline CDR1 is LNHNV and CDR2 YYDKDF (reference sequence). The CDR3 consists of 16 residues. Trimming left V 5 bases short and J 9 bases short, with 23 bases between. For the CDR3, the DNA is TGTGCCACCAGCTTATTTGGGGGGACCGTCCAGGCTGAGCAGTTCTTC. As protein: CATSLFGGTVQAEQFF.